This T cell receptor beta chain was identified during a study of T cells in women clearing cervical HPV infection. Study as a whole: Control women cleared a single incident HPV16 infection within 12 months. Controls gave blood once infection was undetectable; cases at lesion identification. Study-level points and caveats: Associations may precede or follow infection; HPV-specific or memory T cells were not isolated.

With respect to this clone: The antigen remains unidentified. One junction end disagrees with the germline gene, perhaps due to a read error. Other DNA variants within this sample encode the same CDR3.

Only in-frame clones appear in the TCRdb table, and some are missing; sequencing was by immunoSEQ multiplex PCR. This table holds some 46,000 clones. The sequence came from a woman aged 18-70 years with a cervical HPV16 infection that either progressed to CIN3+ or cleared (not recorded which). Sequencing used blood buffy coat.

The CDR3 DNA, read in part, is TGCGCCAGCAGTGACGGCCGACCGGCGGTTGGAAACACA. Amino acids: CASSDGRPAVGNT. The complete CDR3 sequence is CASSDGRPAVGNTIYF. The V call is TRBV10-1, the J call TRBJ1-3; D is unresolved. The read is 3 residues too short to cover the CDR3 end, so that end is filled in from the germline J gene. This CDR3 is built from 16 residues. Germline V gene sequence: CDR1 WNHNN, CDR2 SYGVQD (reference sequence).